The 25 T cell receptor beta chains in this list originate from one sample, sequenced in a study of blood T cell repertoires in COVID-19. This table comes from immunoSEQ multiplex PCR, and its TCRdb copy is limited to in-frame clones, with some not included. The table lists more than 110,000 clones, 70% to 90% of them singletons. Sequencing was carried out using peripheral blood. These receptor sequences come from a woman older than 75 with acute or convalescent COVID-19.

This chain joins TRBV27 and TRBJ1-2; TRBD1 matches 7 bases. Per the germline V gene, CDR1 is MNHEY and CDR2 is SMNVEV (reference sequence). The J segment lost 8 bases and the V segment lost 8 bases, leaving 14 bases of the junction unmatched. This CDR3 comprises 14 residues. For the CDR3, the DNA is TGTGCCAGCTTACAGAACAGGGGATCTGGAGGCTACACCTTC. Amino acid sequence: CASLQNRGSGGYTF.

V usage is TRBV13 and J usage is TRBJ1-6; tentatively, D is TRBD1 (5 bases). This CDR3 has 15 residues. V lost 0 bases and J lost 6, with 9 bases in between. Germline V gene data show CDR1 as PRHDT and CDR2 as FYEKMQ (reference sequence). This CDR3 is CASSLGQGGNSPLHF. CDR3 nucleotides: TGTGCCAGCAGCTTAGGGCAGGGTGGTAATTCACCCCTCCACTTT.

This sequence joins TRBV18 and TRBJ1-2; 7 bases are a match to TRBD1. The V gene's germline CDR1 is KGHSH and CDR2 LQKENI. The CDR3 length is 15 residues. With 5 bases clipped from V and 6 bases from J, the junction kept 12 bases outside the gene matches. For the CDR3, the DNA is TGTGCCAGCTCATCTTACGGGACAGATCTCCATGGCTACACCTTC. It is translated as CASSSYGTDLHGYTF. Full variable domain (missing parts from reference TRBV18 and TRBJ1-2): NAGVMQNPRHLVRRRGQEARLRCSPMKGHSHVYWYRQLPEEGLKFMVYLQKENIIDESGMPKERFSAEFPKEGPSILRIQQVVRGDSAAYFCASSSYGTDLHGYTFGSGTRLTVV.

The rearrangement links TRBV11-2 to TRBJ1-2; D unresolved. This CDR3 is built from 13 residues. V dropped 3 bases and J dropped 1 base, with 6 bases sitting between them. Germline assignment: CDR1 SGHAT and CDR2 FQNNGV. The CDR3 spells CASSFGNNYGYTF. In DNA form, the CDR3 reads TGTGCCAGCAGCTTCGGGAATAACTATGGCTACACCTTC.

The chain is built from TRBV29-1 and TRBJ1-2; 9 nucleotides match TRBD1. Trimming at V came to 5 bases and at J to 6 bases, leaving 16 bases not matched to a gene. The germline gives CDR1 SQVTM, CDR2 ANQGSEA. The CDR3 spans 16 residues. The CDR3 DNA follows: TGCAGCGTTAATAGGCAGGGACAGGGAAGAAGGAATGGCTACACCTTC. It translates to CSVNRQGQGRRNGYTF.

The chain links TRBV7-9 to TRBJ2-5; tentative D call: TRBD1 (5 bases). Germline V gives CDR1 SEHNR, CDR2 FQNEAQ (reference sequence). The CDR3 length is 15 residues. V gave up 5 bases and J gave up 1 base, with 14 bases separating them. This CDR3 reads CASSRPTVVQETQYF. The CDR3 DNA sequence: TGTGCCAGCAGCCGACCGACAGTGGTCCAAGAGACCCAGTACTTC.

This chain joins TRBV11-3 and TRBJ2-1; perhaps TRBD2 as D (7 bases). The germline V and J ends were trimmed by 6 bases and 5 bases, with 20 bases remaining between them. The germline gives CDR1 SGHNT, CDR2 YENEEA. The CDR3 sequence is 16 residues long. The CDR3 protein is CASSPRGARGNNEQFF. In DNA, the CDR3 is TGTGCCAGCAGTCCAAGGGGGGCGCGGGGGAACAATGAGCAGTTCTTC. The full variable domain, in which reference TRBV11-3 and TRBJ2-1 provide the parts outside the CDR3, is EAGVVQSPRYKIIEKKQPVAFWCNPISGHNTLYWYLQNLGQGPELLIRYENEEAVDDSQLPKDRFSAERLKGVDSTLKIQPAELGDSAVYLCASSPRGARGNNEQFFGPGTRLTVL.

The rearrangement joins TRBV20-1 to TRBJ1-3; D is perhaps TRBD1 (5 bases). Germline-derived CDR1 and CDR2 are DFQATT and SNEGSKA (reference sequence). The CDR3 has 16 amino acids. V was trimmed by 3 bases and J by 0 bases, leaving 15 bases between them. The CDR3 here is CSASSGGYLSGNTIYF. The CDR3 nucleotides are TGCAGTGCTAGTTCCGGGGGGTACCTCTCTGGAAACACCATATATTTT.

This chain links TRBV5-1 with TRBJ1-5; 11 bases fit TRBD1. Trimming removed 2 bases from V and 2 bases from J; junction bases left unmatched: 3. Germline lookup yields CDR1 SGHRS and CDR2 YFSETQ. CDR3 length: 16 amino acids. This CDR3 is CASSLGTGGGNQPQHF. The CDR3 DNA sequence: TGCGCCAGCAGCTTAGGGACAGGGGGTGGCAATCAGCCCCAGCATTTT.

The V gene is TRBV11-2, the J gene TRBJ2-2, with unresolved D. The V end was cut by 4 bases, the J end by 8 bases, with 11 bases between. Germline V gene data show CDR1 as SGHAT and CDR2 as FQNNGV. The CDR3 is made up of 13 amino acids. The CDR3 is CASSSLTRGELFF. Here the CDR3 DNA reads TGTGCCAGCAGCTCTCTTACTCGTGGGGAGCTGTTTTTT.

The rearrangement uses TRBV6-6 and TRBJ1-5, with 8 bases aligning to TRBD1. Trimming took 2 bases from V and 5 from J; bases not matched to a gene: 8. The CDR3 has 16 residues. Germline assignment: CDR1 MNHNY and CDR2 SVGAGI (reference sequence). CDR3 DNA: TGTGCCAGCAGTTACGGACAGGGAATATACGATCAGCCCCAGCATTTT. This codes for CASSYGQGIYDQPQHF.

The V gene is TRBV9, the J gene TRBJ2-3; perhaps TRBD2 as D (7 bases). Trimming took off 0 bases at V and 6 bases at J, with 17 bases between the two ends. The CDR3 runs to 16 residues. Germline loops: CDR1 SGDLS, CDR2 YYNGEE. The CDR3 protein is CASSVAWGGRVDTQYF. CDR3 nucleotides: TGTGCCAGCAGCGTAGCCTGGGGGGGGCGCGTTGATACGCAGTATTTT.

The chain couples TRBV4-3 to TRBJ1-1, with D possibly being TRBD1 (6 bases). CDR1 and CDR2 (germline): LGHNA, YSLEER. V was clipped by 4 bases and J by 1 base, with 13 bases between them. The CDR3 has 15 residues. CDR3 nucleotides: TGCGCCAGCAGCCCCGGACAGAAACCGAACACTGAAGCTTTCTTT. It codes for CASSPGQKPNTEAFF.

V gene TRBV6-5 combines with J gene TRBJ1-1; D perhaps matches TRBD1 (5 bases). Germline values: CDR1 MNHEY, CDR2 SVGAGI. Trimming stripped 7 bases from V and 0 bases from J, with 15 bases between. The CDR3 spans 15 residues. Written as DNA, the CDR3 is TGTGCCAGCACCCCAGGCGGGGCCCTGAACACTGAAGCTTTCTTT. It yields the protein CASTPGGALNTEAFF.

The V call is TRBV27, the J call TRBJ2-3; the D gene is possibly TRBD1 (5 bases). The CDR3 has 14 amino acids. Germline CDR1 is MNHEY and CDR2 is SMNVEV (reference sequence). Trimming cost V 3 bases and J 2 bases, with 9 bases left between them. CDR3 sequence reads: CASSLGQTTDTQYF. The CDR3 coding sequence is TGTGCCAGCAGTTTGGGGCAGACCACAGATACGCAGTATTTT.

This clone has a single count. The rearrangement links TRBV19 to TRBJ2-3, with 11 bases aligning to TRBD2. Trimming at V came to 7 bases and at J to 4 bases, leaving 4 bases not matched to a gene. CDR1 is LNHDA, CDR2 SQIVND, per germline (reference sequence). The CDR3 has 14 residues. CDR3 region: CASTLAGAPDTQYF. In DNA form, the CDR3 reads TGTGCCAGTACACTAGCGGGGGCCCCAGATACGCAGTATTTT.

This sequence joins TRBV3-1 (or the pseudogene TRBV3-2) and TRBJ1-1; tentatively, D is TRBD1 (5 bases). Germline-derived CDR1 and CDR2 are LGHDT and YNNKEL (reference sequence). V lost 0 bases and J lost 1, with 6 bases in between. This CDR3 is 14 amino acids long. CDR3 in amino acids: CASSQDDRNTEAFF. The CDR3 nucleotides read TGTGCCAGCAGCCAAGATGACAGGAACACTGAAGCTTTCTTT.

The CDR3 here is CASSQGDGTIYGYTF. CDR3 nucleotide sequence: TGTGCCAGCTCTCAAGGGGACGGGACTATCTATGGCTACACCTTC. V usage is TRBV7-3 and J usage is TRBJ1-2; maybe TRBD1 (5 bases). The CDR3 loop spans 15 amino acids. Trimming left V 8 bases short and J 4 bases short, with 20 bases between. Germline loops: CDR1 SGHTA, CDR2 FQGTGA.

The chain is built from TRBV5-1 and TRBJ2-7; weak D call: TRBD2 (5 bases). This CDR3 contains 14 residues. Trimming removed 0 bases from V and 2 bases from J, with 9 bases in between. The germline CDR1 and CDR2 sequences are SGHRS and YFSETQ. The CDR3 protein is CASSLGSVPYEQYF. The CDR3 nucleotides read TGCGCCAGCAGCTTGGGTAGCGTCCCCTACGAGCAGTACTTC. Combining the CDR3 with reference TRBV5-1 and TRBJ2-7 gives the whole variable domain KAGVTQTPRYLIKTRGQQVTLSCSPISGHRSVSWYQQTPGQGLQFLFEYFSETQRNKGNFPGRFSGRQFSNSRSEMNVSTLELGDSALYLCASSLGSVPYEQYFGPGTRLTVT.

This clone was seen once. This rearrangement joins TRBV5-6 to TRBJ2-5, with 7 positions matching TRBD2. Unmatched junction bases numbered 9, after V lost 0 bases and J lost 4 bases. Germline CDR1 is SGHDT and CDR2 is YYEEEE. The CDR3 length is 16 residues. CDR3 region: CASSLARGRPAETQYF. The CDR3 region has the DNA TGTGCCAGCAGCTTGGCCCGCGGGAGACCAGCAGAGACCCAGTACTTC.

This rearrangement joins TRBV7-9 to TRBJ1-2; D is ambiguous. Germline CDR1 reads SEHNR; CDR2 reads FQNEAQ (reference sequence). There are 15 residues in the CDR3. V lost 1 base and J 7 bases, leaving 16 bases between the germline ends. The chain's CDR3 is CASSLVGSESGGYTF. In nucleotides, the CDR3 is TGTGCCAGCAGCTTAGTCGGGTCTGAGTCGGGTGGCTACACCTTC.

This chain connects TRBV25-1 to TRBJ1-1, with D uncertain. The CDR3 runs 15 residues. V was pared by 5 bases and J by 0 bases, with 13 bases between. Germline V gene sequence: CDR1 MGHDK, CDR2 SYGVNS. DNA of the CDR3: TGTGCCAGCAGTCCCCCCTACGGGATGAACACTGAAGCTTTCTTT. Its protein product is CASSPPYGMNTEAFF.

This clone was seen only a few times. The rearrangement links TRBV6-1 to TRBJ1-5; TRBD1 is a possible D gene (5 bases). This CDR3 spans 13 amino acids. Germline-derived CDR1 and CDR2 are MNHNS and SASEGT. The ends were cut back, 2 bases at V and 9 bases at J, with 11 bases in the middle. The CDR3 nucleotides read TGTGCCAGCAGTGAAATTCGGGGGAGGCCCCAGCATTTT. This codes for CASSEIRGRPQHF.

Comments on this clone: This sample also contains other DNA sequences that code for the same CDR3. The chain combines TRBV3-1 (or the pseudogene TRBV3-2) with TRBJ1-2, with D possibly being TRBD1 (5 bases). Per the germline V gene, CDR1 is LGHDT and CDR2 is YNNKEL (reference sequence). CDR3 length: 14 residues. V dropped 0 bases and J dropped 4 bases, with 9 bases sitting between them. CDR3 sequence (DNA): TGTGCCAGCAGCCAAGATCAGGGATCCTATGGCTACACCTTC. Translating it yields CASSQDQGSYGYTF.

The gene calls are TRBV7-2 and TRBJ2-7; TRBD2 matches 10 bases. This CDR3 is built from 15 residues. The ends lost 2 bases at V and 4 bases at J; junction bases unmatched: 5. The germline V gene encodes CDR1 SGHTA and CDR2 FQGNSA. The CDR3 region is CASSLQAGGWYEQYF. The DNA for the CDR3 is TGTGCCAGCAGCTTACAAGCGGGGGGGTGGTACGAGCAGTACTTC.